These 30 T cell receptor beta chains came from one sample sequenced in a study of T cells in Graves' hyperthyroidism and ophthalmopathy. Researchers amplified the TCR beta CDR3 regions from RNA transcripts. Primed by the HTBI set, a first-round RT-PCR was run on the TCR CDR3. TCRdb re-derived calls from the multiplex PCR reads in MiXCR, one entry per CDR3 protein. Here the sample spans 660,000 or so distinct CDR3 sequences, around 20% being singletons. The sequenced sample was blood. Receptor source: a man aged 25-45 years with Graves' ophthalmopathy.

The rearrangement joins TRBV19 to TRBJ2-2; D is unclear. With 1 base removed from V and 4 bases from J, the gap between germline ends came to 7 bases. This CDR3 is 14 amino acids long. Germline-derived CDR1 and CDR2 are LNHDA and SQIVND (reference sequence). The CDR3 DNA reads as TGTGCCAGTAGTATAGTACTGGGCACCGGGGAGCTGTTTTTT. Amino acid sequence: CASSIVLGTGELFF.

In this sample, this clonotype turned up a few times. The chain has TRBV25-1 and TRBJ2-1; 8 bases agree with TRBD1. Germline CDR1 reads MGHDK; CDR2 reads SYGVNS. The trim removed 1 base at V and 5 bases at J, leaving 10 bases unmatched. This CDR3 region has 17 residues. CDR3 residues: CASSEWGRGRPHNEQFF. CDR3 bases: TGTGCCAGCAGTGAATGGGGCAGGGGGCGCCCCCACAATGAGCAGTTCTTC.

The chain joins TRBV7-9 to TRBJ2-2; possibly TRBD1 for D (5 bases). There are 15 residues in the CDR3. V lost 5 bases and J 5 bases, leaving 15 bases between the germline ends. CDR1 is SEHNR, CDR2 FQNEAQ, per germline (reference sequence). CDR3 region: CASSLGAGITGELFF. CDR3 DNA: TGTGCCAGCAGCCTAGGGGCAGGGATAACCGGGGAGCTGTTTTTT.

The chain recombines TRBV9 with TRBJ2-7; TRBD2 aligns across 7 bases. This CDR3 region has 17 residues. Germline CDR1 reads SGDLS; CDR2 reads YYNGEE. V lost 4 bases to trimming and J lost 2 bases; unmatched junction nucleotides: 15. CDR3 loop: CASSPRGSGKQPYEQYF. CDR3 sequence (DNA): TGTGCCAGCAGCCCTCGGGGCAGCGGGAAACAACCCTACGAGCAGTACTTC.

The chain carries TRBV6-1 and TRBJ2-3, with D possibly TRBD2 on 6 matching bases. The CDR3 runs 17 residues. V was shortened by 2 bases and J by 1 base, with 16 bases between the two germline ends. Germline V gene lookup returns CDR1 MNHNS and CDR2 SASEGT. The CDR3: CASSEWGGIEGTDTQYF. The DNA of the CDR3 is TGTGCCAGCAGTGAATGGGGCGGGATTGAGGGCACAGATACGCAGTATTTT.

The CDR3 DNA reads TGCAGTGCTAGTCGCACTAGCGGTCACAATGAGCAGTTCTTC. Translating gives CSASRTSGHNEQFF. The V gene is TRBV20-1, the J gene TRBJ2-1, with TRBD2 matching over 8 bases. Losses at the gene ends were 3 bases for V and 5 bases for J; bases not matched to a gene: 6. Germline V lookup: CDR1 DFQATT, CDR2 SNEGSKA (reference sequence). CDR3 size: 14 residues.

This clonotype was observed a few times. CDR3 residues: CASSLDQSSYEQYF. The CDR3 nucleotides read TGTGCCAGCAGCTTAGACCAAAGCTCCTACGAGCAGTACTTC. The genes are TRBV11-1 and TRBJ2-7; unclear D gene. The CDR3 length is 14 residues. The ends were cut back, 1 base at V and 0 bases at J, with 7 bases in the middle. Germline CDR1 reads SGHAT; CDR2 reads FQDESV (reference sequence).

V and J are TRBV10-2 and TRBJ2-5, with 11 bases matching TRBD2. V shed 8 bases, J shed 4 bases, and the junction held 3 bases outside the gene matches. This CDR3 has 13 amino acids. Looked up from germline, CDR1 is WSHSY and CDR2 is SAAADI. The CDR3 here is CASHGTSGETQYF. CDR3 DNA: TGCGCCAGCCACGGGACTAGCGGAGAGACCCAGTACTTC.

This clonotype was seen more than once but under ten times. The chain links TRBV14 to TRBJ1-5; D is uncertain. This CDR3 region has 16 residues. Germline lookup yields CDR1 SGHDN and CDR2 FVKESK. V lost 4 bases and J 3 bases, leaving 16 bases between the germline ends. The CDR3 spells CASSPEGRVNNQPQHF. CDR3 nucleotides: TGTGCCAGCAGCCCCGAAGGGAGGGTAAACAATCAGCCCCAGCATTTT.

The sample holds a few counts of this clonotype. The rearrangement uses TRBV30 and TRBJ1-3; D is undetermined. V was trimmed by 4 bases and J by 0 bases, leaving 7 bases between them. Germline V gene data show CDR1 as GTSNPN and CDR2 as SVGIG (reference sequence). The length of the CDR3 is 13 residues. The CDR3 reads CAWTASSGNTIYF. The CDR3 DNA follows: TGTGCCTGGACGGCCAGCTCTGGAAACACCATATATTTT.

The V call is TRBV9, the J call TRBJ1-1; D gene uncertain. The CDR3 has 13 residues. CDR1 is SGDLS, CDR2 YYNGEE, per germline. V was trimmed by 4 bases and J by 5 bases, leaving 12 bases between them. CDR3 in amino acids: CASSSRGWTEAFF. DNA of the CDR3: TGTGCCAGCAGCTCACGAGGGTGGACTGAAGCTTTCTTT.

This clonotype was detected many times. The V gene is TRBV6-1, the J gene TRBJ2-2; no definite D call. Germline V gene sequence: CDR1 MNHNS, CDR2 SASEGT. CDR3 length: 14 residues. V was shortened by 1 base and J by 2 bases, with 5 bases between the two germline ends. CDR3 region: CASSEVANTGELFF. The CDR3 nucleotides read TGTGCCAGCAGTGAAGTTGCCAACACCGGGGAGCTGTTTTTT.

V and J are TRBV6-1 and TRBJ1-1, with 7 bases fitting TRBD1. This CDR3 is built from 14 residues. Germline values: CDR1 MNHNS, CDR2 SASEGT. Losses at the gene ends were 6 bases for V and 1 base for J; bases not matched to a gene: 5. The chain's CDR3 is CASRSDRANTEAFF. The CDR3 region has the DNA TGTGCCAGCAGGTCCGACAGGGCGAACACTGAAGCTTTCTTT.

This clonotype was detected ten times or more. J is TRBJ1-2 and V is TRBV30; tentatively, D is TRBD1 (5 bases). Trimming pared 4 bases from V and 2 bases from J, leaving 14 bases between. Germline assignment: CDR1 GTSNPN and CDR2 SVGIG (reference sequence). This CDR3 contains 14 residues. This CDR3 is CAWNVGGWNYGYTF. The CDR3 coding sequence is TGTGCCTGGAACGTCGGGGGTTGGAACTATGGCTACACCTTC.

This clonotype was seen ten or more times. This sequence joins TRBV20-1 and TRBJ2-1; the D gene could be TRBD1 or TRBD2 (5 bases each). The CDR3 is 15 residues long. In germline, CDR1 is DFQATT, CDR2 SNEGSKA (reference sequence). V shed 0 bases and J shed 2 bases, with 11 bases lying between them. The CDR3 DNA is TGCAGTGCTAGAGATTCGGGACGGACCTACAATGAGCAGTTCTTC. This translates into CSARDSGRTYNEQFF.

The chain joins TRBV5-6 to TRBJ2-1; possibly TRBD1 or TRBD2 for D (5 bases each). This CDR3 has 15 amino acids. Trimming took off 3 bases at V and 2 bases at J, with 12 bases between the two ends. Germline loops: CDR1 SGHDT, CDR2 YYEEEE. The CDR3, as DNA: TGTGCCAGCAGCTGGCCCCAGGGAGCCTACAATGAGCAGTTCTTC. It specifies CASSWPQGAYNEQFF. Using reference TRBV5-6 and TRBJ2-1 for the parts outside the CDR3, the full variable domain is DAGVTQSPTHLIKTRGQQVTLRCSPKSGHDTVSWYQQALGQGPQFIFQYYEEEERQRGNFPDRFSGHQFPNYSSELNVNALLLGDSALYLCASSWPQGAYNEQFFGPGTRLTVL.

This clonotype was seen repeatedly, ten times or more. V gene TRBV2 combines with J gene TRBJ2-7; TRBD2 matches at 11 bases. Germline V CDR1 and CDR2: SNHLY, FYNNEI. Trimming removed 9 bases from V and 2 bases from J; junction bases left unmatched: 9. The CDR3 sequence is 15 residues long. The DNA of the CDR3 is TGTGCCAGTTCGGGACTAGCGGAGCCGCCCTACGAGCAGTACTTC. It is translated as CASSGLAEPPYEQYF.

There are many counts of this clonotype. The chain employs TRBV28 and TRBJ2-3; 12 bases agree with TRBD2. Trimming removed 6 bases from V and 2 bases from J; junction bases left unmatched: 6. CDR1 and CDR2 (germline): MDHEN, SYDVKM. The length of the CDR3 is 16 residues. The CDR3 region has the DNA TGTGCCAGCAGACCCGGACTAGCGGGGTCCACAGATACGCAGTATTTT. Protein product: CASRPGLAGSTDTQYF.

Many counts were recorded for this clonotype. CDR3 bases: TGTGCCAGCAGCACAGGGGAGACCCAGTACTTC. Translation gives CASSTGETQYF. This chain connects TRBV6-1 to TRBJ2-5, with D possibly being TRBD1 (6 bases). The CDR3 extends over 11 amino acids. Germline CDR1 reads MNHNS; CDR2 reads SASEGT. Trimming left V 6 bases short and J 5 bases short, with 7 bases between.

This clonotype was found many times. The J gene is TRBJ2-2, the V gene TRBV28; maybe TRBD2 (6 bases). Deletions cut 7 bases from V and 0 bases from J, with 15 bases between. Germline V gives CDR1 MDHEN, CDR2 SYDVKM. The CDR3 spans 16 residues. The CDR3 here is CASTPEGYANTGELFF. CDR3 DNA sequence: TGTGCCAGCACCCCGGAGGGGTACGCGAACACCGGGGAGCTGTTTTTT. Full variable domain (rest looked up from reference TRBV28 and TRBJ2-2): DVKVTQSSRYLVKRTGEKVFLECVQDMDHENMFWYRQDPGLGLRLIYFSYDVKMKEKGDIPEGYSVSREKKERFSLILESASTNQTSMYLCASTPEGYANTGELFFGEGSRLTVL.

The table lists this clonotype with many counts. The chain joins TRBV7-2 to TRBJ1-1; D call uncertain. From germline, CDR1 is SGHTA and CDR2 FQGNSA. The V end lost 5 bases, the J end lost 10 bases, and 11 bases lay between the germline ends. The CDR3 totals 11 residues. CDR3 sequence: CASSPQTAAFF. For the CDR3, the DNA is TGTGCCAGCAGCCCCCAGACGGCAGCTTTCTTT.

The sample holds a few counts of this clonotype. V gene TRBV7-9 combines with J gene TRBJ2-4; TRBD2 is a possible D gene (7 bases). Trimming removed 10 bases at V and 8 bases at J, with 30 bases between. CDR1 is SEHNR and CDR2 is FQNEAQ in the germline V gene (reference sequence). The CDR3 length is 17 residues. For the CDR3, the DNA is TGTGCCACTCGGGGGCTAGCGGACTCTGGTCGGCGGGACATTCAGTACTTC. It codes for CATRGLADSGRRDIQYF. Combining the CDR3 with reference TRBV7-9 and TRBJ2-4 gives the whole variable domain DTGVSQNPRHKITKRGQNVTFRCDPISEHNRLYWYRQTLGQGPEFLTYFQNEAQLEKSRLLSDRFSAERPKGSFSTLEIQRTEQGDSAMYLCATRGLADSGRRDIQYFGAGTRLSVL.

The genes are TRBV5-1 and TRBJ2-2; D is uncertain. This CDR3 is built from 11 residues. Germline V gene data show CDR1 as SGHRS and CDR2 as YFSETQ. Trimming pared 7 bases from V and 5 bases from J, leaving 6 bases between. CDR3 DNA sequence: TGCGCCAGCGAAACAACCGGGGAGCTGTTTTTT. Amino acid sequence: CASETTGELFF.

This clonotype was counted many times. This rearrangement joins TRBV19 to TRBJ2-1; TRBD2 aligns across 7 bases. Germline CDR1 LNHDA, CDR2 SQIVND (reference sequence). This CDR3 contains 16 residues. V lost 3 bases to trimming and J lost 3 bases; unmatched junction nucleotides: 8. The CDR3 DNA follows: TGTGCCAGTAGTATTTTATTGGGCGGGGGCTACAATGAGCAGTTCTTC. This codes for CASSILLGGGYNEQFF.

CDR3 loop: CASSPAGSGSEAFF. CDR3 DNA sequence: TGCGCCAGCAGCCCCGCAGGGTCGGGTAGTGAAGCTTTCTTT. The chain has TRBV5-1 and TRBJ1-1; D might be TRBD1 (5 bases). This CDR3 region has 14 residues. Germline loops: CDR1 SGHRS, CDR2 YFSETQ. Trimming removed 4 bases at V and 7 bases at J, with 17 bases between.

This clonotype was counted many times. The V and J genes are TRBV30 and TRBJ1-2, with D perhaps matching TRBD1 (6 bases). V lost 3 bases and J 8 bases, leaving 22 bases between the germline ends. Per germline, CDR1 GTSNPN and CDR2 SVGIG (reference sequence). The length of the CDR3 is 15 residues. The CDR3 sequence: CAWSDAGGAEEGYTF. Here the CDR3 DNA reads TGTGCCTGGAGCGACGCCGGGGGCGCTGAGGAAGGCTACACCTTC.

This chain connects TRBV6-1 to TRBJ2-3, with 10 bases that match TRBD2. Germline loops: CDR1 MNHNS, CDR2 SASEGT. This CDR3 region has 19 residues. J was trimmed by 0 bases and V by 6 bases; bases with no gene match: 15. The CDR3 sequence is CASRSPRLAGDSSTDTQYF. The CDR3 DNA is TGTGCCAGCAGGAGCCCCAGGCTAGCGGGAGATTCTAGCACAGATACGCAGTATTTT.

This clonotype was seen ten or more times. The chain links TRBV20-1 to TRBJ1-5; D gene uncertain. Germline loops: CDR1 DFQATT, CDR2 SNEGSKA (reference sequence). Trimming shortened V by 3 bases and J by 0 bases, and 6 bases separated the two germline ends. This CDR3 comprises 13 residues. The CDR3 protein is CSARGNSNQPQHF. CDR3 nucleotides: TGCAGTGCTAGGGGTAATAGCAATCAGCCCCAGCATTTT.

The CDR3 DNA sequence: TGTGCCAGCAGCCTGACTAGCGGGGCAAACATTCAGTACTTC. Its protein is CASSLTSGANIQYF. The chain recombines TRBV28 with TRBJ2-4, with TRBD2 identical over 11 bases. The germline CDR1 and CDR2 sequences are MDHEN and SYDVKM. The CDR3 runs 14 residues. J lost 6 bases, V lost 6 bases, and 4 bases had no gene match.

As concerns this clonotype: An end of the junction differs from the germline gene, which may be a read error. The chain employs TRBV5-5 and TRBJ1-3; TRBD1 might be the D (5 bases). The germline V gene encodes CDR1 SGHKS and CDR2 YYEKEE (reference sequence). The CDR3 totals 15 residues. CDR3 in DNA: TGCGCCAGCAGTCCAGGGAACTTCGGAGGAAACACCATATATTTT. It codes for CASSPGNFGGNTIYF. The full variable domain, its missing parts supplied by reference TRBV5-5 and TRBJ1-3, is DAGVTQSPTHLIKTRGQQVTLRCSPISGHKSVSWYQQVLGQGPQFIFQYYEKEERGRGNFPDRFSARQFPNYSSELNVNALLLGDSALYLCASSPGNFGGNTIYFGEGSWLTVV.